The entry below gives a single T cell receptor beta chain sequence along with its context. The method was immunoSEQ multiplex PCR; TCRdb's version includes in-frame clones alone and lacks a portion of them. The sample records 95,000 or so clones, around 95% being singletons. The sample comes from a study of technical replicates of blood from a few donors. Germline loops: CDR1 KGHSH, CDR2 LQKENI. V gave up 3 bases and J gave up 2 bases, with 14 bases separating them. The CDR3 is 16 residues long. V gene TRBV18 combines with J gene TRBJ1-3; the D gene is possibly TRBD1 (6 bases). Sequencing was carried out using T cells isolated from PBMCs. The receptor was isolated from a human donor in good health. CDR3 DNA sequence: TGTGCCAGCTCACCTAATGGACAGACAACTGGAAACACCATATATTTT. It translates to CASSPNGQTTGNTIYF.